A selection of T cell receptor beta chains follows, all from one sample in a study of long-term antiretroviral therapy in people with HIV. Sequenced by immunoSEQ multiplex PCR; TCRdb stores in-frame clones only, minus some. The sample includes around 26,000 clones, over 85% seen only once; the top ten take 9% to 10%. This specimen consisted of unsorted PBMCs, obtained 7.6 years after starting antiretroviral therapy. These receptors were obtained from a woman in her thirties or forties with HIV. Both conserved end residues are part of each CDR3. Each record gives: clone size, D gene, V gene, J gene, CDR3 DNA, CDR3 protein. A D gene is named only where the DNA matches it firmly. Rows may omit the clone size; those that give it use once, few, many or a size class.

NA,NA,TRBV5-4,TRBJ2-5,TGTGCCAGCAGCTTGGAGACGAGGACCCCCACAACCCAGTACTTC,CASSLETRTPTTQYF
NA,NA,TRBV6-5,TRBJ1-5,TGTGCCAGCAGTTACTCGATGGCAGCGCAGCCCCAGCATTTT,CASSYSMAAQPQHF
NA,TRBD2,TRBV15,TRBJ2-6,TGTGCCACCAGCAGAGGGACTAGTACTGGGGCCAACGTCCTGACTTTC,CATSRGTSTGANVLTF
NA,NA,TRBV27,TRBJ1-1,TGTGCCAGCAGGCTGGGACCGGCGAACACTGAAGCTTTCTTT,CASRLGPANTEAFF
NA,TRBD1,TRBV2,TRBJ1-4,TGTGCCAGCAGGAGAGACAGGGCGTCTAATGAAAAACTGTTTTTT,CASRRDRASNEKLFF
NA,NA,TRBV2,TRBJ2-7,TGTGCCAGCAGTGATCAGGGCAGGCTCTACGAGCAGTACTTC,CASSDQGRLYEQYF
NA,NA,TRBV4-2,TRBJ2-2,TGTGCCAGCAGCCAAGCCGCGGGACTGAACACCGGGGAGCTGTTTTTT,CASSQAAGLNTGELFF
once,NA,TRBV7-2,TRBJ2-5,TGTGCCAGCAGGCGAGGGTGGGTGGACCAAGAGACCCAGTACTTC,CASRRGWVDQETQYF
NA,NA,TRBV14,TRBJ1-4,TGTGCCAGCAGCCAAAAGAAGGGTGTCTATGGTGAAAAACTGTTTTTT,CASSQKKGVYGEKLFF
NA,NA,TRBV19,TRBJ1-2,TGTGCCAGTAGTATAGGCCGGGAGGACTATGGCTACACCTTC,CASSIGREDYGYTF
NA,NA,TRBV19,TRBJ1-4,TGTGCCAGTAGTATACAAGGGATATCAACTAATGAAAAACTGTTTTTT,CASSIQGISTNEKLFF